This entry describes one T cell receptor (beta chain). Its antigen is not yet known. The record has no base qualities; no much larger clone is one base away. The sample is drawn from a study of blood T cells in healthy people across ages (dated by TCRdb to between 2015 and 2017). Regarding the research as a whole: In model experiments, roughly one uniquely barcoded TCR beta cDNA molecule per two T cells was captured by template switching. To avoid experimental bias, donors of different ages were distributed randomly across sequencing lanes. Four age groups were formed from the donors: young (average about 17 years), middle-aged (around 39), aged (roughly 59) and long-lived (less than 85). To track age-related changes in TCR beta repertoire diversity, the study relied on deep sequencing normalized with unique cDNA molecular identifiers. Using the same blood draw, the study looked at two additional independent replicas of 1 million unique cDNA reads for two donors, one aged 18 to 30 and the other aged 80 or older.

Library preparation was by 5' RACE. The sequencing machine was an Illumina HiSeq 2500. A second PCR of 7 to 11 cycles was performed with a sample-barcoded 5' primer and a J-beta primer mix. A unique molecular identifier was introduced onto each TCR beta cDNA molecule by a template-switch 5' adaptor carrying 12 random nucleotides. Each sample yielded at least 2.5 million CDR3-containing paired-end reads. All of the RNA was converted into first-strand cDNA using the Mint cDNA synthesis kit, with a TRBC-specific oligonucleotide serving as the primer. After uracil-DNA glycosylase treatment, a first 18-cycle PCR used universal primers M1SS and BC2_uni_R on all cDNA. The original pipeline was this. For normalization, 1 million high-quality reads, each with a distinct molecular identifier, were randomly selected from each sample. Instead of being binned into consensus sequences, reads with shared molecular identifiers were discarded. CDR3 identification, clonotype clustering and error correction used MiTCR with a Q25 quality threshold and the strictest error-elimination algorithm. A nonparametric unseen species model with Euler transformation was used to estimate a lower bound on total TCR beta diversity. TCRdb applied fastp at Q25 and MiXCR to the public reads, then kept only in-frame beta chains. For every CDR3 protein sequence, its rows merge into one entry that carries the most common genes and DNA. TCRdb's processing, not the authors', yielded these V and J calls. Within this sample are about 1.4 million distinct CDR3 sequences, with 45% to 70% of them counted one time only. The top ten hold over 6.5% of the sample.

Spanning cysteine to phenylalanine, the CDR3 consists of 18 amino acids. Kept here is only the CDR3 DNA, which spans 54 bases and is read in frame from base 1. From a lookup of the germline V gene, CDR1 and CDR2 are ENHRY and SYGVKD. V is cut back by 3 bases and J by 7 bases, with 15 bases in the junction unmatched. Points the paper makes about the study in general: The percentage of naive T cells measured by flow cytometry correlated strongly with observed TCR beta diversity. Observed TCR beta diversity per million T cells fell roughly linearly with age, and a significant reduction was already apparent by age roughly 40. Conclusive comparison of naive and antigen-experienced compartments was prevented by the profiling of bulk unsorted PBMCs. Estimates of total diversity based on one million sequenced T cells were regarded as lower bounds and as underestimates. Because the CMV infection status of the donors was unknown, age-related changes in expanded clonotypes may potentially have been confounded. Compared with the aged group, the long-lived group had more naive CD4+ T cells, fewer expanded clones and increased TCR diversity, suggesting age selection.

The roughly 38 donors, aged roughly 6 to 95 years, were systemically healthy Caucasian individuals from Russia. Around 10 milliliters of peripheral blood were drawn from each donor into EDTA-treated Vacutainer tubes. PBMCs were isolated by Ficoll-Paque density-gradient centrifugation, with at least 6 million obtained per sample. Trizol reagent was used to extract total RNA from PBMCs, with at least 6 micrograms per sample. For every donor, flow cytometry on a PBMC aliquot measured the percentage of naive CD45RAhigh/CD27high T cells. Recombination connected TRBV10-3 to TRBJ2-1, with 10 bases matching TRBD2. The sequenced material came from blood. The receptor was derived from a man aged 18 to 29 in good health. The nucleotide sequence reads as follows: TGTGCCATCAGTGACCCCGCCGGGACTAGCGAAAGGTGGAATGAGCAGTTCTTC. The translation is CAISDPAGTSERWNEQFF.